These T cell receptor beta chains were read from a single sample in a study of T-cell reconstitution after alpha-beta-depleted transplantation in children. In TCRdb, the PCR reads were re-called with MiXCR into one record per CDR3 protein. Among more than 200,000 distinct CDR3 sequences listed, around 25% were seen once. The sequences come from PBMCs, collected before TCRalphabeta/CD19-depleted stem cell transplant. The receptors stem from a girl aged 2-10 years with Fanconi anemia, due to receive a stem cell transplant. Both conserved end residues are part of each CDR3. D genes are given only for firm matches. Size tells how often a clone was seen (once, few, many) or the class of an expanded clone, and some rows leave it out.

j_call	d_call	v_call	clone_size	cdr3_nt	cdr3_aa
TRBJ2-1	TRBD2	TRBV9	.	TGTGCCAGCGGCACTAGCGGGGGCTCCTACAATGAGCAGTTCTTC	CASGTSGGSYNEQFF
TRBJ2-3	.	TRBV29-1	many	TGCAGCGTGGAAGGGGCAGATACGCAGTATTTT	CSVEGADTQYF
TRBJ2-7	TRBD2	TRBV27	few	TGTGCCAGCAGTTTATCGGGACTAGCGGACTACGAGCAGTACTTC	CASSLSGLADYEQYF
TRBJ2-3	TRBD2	TRBV29-1	few	TGCAGCGTTGTAAGGCCTACTAGCGGGAGAGGTACAGATACGCAGTATTTT	CSVVRPTSGRGTDTQYF
TRBJ2-1	TRBD2	TRBV27	many	TGTGCCAGCAGCCCCGGACTAGGTGGGGGGGAGCAGTTCTTC	CASSPGLGGGEQFF
TRBJ2-7	TRBD2	TRBV5-5	.	TGTGCCAGCAGCTTGGATCCTTATACTAGCGGGAGGGCCTACGAGCAGTACTTC	CASSLDPYTSGRAYEQYF
TRBJ2-1	.	TRBV24-1	few	TGTGCCACCGAGGGGAACAATGAGCAGTTCTTC	CATEGNNEQFF
TRBJ2-7	TRBD2	TRBV7-2	few	TGTGCCAGCAGCTTAGTAGGGCCGGGGGGGTACTACGAGCAGTACTTC	CASSLVGPGGYYEQYF
TRBJ2-2	.	TRBV5-1	.	TGCGCCAGCAGATTCGAGGGCCGCGCCACCGGGGAGCTGTTTTTT	CASRFEGRATGELFF
TRBJ2-3	.	TRBV12-3/TRBV12-4	many	TGTGCCAGCAGCCAAATCACAGATACGCAGTATTTT	CASSQITDTQYF
TRBJ2-1	.	TRBV6-5	few	TGTGCCAGCAGTTACCGGGGGAGGTACAATGAGCAGTTCTTC	CASSYRGRYNEQFF
TRBJ2-7	.	TRBV3-1	.	TGTGCCAGCAGCCAAGCTTGGGACGGGAGCTCCTACGAGCAGTACTTC	CASSQAWDGSSYEQYF
TRBJ2-7	.	TRBV7-2	.	TGTGCCAGCAGCTTAGACCTTAACGAGCAGTACTTC	CASSLDLNEQYF